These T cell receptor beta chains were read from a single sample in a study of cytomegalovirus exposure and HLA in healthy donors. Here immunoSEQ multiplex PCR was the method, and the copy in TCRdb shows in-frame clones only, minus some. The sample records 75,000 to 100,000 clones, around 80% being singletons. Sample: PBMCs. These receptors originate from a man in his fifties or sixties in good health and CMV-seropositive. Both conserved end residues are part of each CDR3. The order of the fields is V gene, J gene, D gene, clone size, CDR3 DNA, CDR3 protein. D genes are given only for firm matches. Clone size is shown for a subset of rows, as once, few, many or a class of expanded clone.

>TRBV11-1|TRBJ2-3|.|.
TGTGCCAGCAGCCATCAGAGAGGGGATACGCAGTATTTT
CASSHQRGDTQYF
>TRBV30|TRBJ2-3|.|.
TGTGCCTGGACCACAGGGATCACAGATACGCAGTATTTT
CAWTTGITDTQYF
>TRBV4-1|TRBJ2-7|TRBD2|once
TGCGCCAGCAATAGCCCGGGGGGGCCTGTCGAGCAGTACTTC
CASNSPGGPVEQYF
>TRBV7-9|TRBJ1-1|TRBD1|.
TGTGCCAGCAGCTTAGACAACGGACAGGGAAGCGTCGTAGCTTTCTTT
CASSLDNGQGSVVAFF
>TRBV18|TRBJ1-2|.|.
TGTGCCAGCTCCCCCACGGGCCAGGGGGGCTACACCTTC
CASSPTGQGGYTF
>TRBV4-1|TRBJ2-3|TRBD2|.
TGCGCCAGCAGCCAAACGACTAGCGGGGTATTAGATACGCAGTATTTT
CASSQTTSGVLDTQYF
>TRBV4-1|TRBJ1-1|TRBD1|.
TGCGCCAGCAGCCAAGGTACAGGGGCGGAAGACACTGAAGCTTTCTTT
CASSQGTGAEDTEAFF
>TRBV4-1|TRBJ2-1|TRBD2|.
TGCGCCAGCAGCCAAACGAGGGCGGGGGGCTCCTACAATGAGCAGTTCTTC
CASSQTRAGGSYNEQFF
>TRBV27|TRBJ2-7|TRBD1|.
TGTGCCAGCAGTTCCACAGGGGCGTACGAGCAGTACTTC
CASSSTGAYEQYF
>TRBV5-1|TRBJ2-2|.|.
TGCGCCAGCAGCTCTAACAGGGTGAACACCGGGGAGCTGTTTTTT
CASSSNRVNTGELFF
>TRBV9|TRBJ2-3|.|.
TGTGCCAGCAGCGTAGGAGCCGACAGCCTCACAGATACGCAGTATTTT
CASSVGADSLTDTQYF
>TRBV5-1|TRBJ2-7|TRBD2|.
TGCGCCAGCCATAATAGCGGGGGGGCCGGCGAGCAGTACTTC
CASHNSGGAGEQYF
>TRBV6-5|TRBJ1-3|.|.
TGTGCCAGCAGTTACTTGGGCCGAAGCTCTGGAAACACCATATATTTT
CASSYLGRSSGNTIYF
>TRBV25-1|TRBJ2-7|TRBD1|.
TGTGCCAGCAGCGCAGGGGGCCAGCAGAACGAGCAGTACTTC
CASSAGGQQNEQYF
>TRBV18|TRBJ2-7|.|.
TGTGCCAGCTCACCAGCAGGTACCTACGAGCAGTACTTC
CASSPAGTYEQYF